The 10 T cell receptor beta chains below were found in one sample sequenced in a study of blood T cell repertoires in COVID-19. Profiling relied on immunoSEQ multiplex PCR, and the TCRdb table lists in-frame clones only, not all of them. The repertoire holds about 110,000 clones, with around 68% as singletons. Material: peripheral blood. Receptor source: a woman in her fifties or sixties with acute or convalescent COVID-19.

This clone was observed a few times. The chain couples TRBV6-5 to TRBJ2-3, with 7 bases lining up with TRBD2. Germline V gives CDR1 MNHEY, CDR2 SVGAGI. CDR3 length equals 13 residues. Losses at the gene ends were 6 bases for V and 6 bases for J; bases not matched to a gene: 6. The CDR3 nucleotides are TGTGCCAGCAGAACTCCCGGGAGGGATACGCAGTATTTT. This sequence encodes CASRTPGRDTQYF.

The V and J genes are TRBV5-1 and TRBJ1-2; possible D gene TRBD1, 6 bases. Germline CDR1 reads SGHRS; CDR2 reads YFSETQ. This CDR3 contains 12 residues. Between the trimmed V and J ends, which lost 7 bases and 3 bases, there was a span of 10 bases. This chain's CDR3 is CASGEGDYGYTF. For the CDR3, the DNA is TGCGCCAGCGGTGAGGGGGACTATGGCTACACCTTC.

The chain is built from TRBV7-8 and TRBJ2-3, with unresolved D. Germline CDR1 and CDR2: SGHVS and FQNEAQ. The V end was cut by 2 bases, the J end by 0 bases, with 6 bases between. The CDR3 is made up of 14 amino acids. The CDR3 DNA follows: TGTGCCAGCAGCTTAACAGCTAGCACAGATACGCAGTATTTT. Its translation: CASSLTASTDTQYF.

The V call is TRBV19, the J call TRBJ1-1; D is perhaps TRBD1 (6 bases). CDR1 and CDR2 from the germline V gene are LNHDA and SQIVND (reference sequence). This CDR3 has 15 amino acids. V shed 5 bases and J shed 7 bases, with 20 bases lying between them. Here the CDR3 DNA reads TGTGCCAGTAGTCCCAGTGGCCGGGGGGACATTGAAGCTTTCTTT. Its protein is CASSPSGRGDIEAFF.

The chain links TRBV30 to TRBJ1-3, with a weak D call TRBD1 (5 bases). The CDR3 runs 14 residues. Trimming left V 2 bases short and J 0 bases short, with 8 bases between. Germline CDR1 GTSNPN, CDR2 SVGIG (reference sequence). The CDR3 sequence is CAWSNGGSGNTIYF. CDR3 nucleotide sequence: TGTGCCTGGAGTAACGGGGGCTCTGGAAACACCATATATTTT.

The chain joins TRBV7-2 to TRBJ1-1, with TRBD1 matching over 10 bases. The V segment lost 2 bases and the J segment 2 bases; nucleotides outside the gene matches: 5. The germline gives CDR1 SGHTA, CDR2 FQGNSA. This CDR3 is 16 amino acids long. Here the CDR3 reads CASSLFRTGGNTEAFF. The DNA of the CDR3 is TGTGCCAGCAGCTTATTTAGGACAGGGGGTAACACTGAAGCTTTCTTT.

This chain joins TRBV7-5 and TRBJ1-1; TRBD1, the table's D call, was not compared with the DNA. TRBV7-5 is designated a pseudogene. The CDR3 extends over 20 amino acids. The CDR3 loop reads CVRSSRQGPSKDGMNTEAFF. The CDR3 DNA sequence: TGTGTCAGAAGCTCCCGACAGGGCCCCTCGAAGGATGGTATGAACACTGAAGCTTTCTTT.

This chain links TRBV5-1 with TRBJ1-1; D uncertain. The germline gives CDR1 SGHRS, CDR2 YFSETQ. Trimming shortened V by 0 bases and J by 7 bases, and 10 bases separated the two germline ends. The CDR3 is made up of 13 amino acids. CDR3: CASSLGSGGEAFF. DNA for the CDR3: TGCGCCAGCAGCTTGGGAAGTGGAGGTGAAGCTTTCTTT.

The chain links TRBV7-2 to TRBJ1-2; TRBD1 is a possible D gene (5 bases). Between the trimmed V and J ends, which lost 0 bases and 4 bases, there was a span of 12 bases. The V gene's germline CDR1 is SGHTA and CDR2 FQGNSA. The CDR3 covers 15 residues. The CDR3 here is CASSLAWPGFYGYTF. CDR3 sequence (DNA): TGTGCCAGCAGCTTAGCCTGGCCAGGGTTCTATGGCTACACCTTC.

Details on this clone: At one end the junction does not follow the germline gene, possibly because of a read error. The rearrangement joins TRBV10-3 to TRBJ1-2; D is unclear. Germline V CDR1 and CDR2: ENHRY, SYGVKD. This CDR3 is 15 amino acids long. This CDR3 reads CAISEPERVGYGYIF. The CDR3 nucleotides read TGTGCCATCAGTGAGCCCGAGCGGGTTGGCTATGGCTACATCTTC.